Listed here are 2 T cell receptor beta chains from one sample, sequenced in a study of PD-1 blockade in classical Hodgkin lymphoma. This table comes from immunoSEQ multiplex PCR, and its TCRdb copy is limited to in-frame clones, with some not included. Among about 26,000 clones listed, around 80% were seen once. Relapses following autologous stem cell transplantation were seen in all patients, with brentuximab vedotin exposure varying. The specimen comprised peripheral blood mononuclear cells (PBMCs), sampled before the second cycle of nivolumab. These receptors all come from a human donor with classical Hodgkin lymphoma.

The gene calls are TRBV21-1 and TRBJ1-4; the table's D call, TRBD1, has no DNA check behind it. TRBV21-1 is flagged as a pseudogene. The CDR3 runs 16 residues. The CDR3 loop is CASSPRGRDRGEKLFF. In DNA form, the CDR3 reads TGTGCCAGCAGCCCCCGGGGAAGGGACAGGGGGGAAAAACTGTTTTTT.

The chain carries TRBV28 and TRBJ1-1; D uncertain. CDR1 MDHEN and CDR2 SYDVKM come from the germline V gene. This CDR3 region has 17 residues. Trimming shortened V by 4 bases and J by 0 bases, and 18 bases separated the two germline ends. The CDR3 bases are TGTGCCAGCAGTTATATAGTCGGGCAGGCCATGAACACTGAAGCTTTCTTT. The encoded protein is CASSYIVGQAMNTEAFF.